One sample yielded the 21 T cell receptor beta chains listed below, sequenced in a study of cytomegalovirus exposure and HLA in healthy donors. Primers included in the PCR were 60 Vbeta and 13 Jbeta primers. Clones were sequenced by immunoSEQ multiplex PCR, and TCRdb holds only the in-frame ones, with some missing. This sample carries over 50,000 clones, about 80% of them seen once, and the ten largest clones take around 1.5%. Sequencing was carried out using PBMCs. These receptors were taken from a man aged 40-55 years in good health and CMV-seronegative.

This clone was seen only a few times. The chain links TRBV6-5 to TRBJ1-5; unclear D gene. The germline gives CDR1 MNHEY, CDR2 SVGAGI. Trimming stripped 8 bases from V and 2 bases from J, with 10 bases between. The CDR3 loop spans 13 amino acids. In nucleotides, the CDR3 is TGTGCCAGCTCAACCCGGGGCAATCAGCCCCAGCATTTT. Amino acid sequence: CASSTRGNQPQHF.

The V and J genes are TRBV7-2 and TRBJ2-6; 7 bases agree with TRBD1. The CDR3 is 18 residues long. V was pared by 2 bases and J by 1 base, with 8 bases of the junction left unmatched. Germline lookup yields CDR1 SGHTA and CDR2 FQGNSA. CDR3 DNA sequence: TGTGCCAGCAGCTTAATTGGACAGGCCCGATCTGGGGCCAACGTCCTGACTTTC. Encoded protein: CASSLIGQARSGANVLTF.

This rearrangement joins TRBV30 to TRBJ1-2; D might be TRBD1 (5 bases). Per germline, CDR1 GTSNPN and CDR2 SVGIG (reference sequence). Trimming took off 7 bases at V and 7 bases at J, with 22 bases between the two ends. There are 14 residues in the CDR3. This CDR3 reads CASYNKGMGGGYTF. CDR3 nucleotide sequence: TGTGCCTCATATAACAAGGGTATGGGGGGTGGCTACACCTTC.

This chain uses TRBV7-3 with TRBJ2-2; D possibly corresponds to TRBD2 (5 bases). The CDR3 loop spans 14 amino acids. Germline CDR1 is SGHTA and CDR2 is FQGTGA. With 2 bases removed from V and 7 bases from J, the gap between germline ends came to 11 bases. The DNA of the CDR3 is TGTGCCAGCAGCTTACGCCTAGCCGACGGGGAGCTGTTTTTT. It yields the protein CASSLRLADGELFF.

The rearrangement links TRBV7-6 to TRBJ2-3; D call uncertain. The CDR3 extends over 14 amino acids. V was trimmed by 8 bases and J by 7 bases, leaving 19 bases between them. Germline assignment: CDR1 SGHVS and CDR2 FNYEAQ. This CDR3 is CASADPRLANTQYF. CDR3 bases: TGTGCCAGCGCCGACCCTCGACTCGCAAATACGCAGTATTTT.

This chain connects TRBV28 to TRBJ1-5; unclear D gene. CDR3 length: 16 amino acids. Between the trimmed V and J ends, which lost 0 bases and 2 bases, there was a span of 11 bases. Germline assignment: CDR1 MDHEN and CDR2 SYDVKM. In DNA, the CDR3 is TGTGCCAGCAGTTTATGGTCGGGAAACGGCAATCAGCCCCAGCATTTT. Amino acids: CASSLWSGNGNQPQHF.

The chain has TRBV5-6 and TRBJ1-2, with TRBD1 matching over 7 bases. Germline CDR1 reads SGHDT; CDR2 reads YYEEEE. V was clipped by 4 bases and J by 8 bases; unmatched bases: 11. The CDR3 sequence is 14 residues long. In nucleotides, the CDR3 is TGTGCCAGCAGCAGATCTAAGGGGGCGCGCGGCTACACCTTC. Its translation is CASSRSKGARGYTF.

The chain employs TRBV5-6 and TRBJ2-5, with a weak D call TRBD1 (6 bases). Trimming took off 4 bases at V and 5 bases at J, with 24 bases between the two ends. CDR1 is SGHDT and CDR2 is YYEEEE in the germline V gene. The CDR3 has 17 amino acids. The CDR3 is CASSPDRTVSGRETQYF. Written as DNA, the CDR3 is TGTGCCAGCAGCCCTGACAGGACAGTCTCGGGGCGGGAGACCCAGTACTTC.

The rearrangement joins TRBV4-3 to TRBJ2-3; TRBD2 matches 13 bases. The V and J ends lost 4 bases and 3 bases, in that order; junction bases with no gene match: 7. The CDR3 has 17 amino acids. CDR1 is LGHNA, CDR2 YSLEER, per germline. The CDR3 sequence: CASSLRTSGGGTDTQYF. The CDR3 coding sequence is TGCGCCAGCAGCCTTAGGACTAGCGGGGGTGGGACAGATACGCAGTATTTT.

The V gene is TRBV2, the J gene TRBJ1-2; tentatively, D is TRBD1 (5 bases). The CDR3 has 14 residues. CDR1 SNHLY and CDR2 FYNNEI come from the germline V gene. The ends were cut back, 1 base at V and 7 bases at J, with 13 bases in the middle. CDR3 region: CASSEGAAGRGYTF. In nucleotides, the CDR3 is TGTGCCAGCAGTGAAGGGGCGGCAGGGCGTGGCTACACCTTC.

This chain links TRBV11-3 with TRBJ1-6; no clear D. Per the germline V gene, CDR1 is SGHNT and CDR2 is YENEEA. The CDR3 extends over 13 amino acids. V lost 0 bases to trimming and J lost 7 bases, with 4 bases between them. DNA for the CDR3: TGTGCCAGCAGCTTAGATGGCAATTCACCCCTCCACTTT. It yields the protein CASSLDGNSPLHF. Full variable domain (rest looked up from reference TRBV11-3 and TRBJ1-6): EAGVVQSPRYKIIEKKQPVAFWCNPISGHNTLYWYLQNLGQGPELLIRYENEEAVDDSQLPKDRFSAERLKGVDSTLKIQPAELGDSAVYLCASSLDGNSPLHFGNGTRLTVT.

The rearrangement uses TRBV9 and TRBJ1-2; 9 bases match TRBD1. CDR1 and CDR2 from the germline V gene are SGDLS and YYNGEE. This CDR3 has 15 amino acids. The V and J ends lost 3 bases and 3 bases, in that order; junction bases with no gene match: 6. The DNA for the CDR3 is TGTGCCAGCAGCGCGGGACAGGGTAAGGACTATGGCTACACCTTC. This codes for CASSAGQGKDYGYTF.

V is TRBV7-9 and J is TRBJ2-3, with D possibly being TRBD2 (6 bases). There are 14 residues in the CDR3. The germline V gene has CDR1 SEHNR and CDR2 FQNEAQ (reference sequence). Trimming cost V 5 bases and J 4 bases, with 13 bases left between them. CDR3 protein: CASSPVGGPDTQYF. The CDR3, as DNA: TGTGCCAGCAGCCCCGTCGGGGGACCAGATACGCAGTATTTT.

This clone occurred a few times. The CDR3 nucleotides read TGTGCCACCTCCTGGGGGGACAAAAACATTCAGTACTTC. It specifies CATSWGDKNIQYF. The chain links TRBV6-5 to TRBJ2-4; D is possibly TRBD2 (6 bases). This CDR3 spans 13 amino acids. The ends were cut back, 10 bases at V and 3 bases at J, with 13 bases in the middle. Germline-derived CDR1 and CDR2 are MNHEY and SVGAGI.

The chain recombines TRBV13 with TRBJ1-4, with 7 nucleotides matching TRBD1. CDR1 is PRHDT, CDR2 FYEKMQ, per germline (reference sequence). Trimming at V came to 6 bases and at J to 4 bases, leaving 11 bases not matched to a gene. This CDR3 comprises 16 residues. The CDR3 reads CASRRRQGSNNEKLFF. As DNA, the CDR3 is TGTGCCAGCAGACGGCGACAGGGTTCGAATAATGAAAAACTGTTTTTT. The full variable domain, with the rest looked up from reference TRBV13 and TRBJ1-4, is AAGVIQSPRHLIKEKRETATLKCYPIPRHDTVYWYQQGPGQDPQFLISFYEKMQSDKGSIPDRFSAQQFSDYHSELNMSSLELGDSALYFCASRRRQGSNNEKLFFGSGTQLSVL.

The sample holds a few counts of this clone. The CDR3 bases are TGTGCCAGCCGACAGATCTATAATTCACCCCTCCACTTT. Its protein is CASRQIYNSPLHF. The rearrangement uses TRBV7-2 and TRBJ1-6, with D perhaps matching TRBD1 (5 bases). Trimming stripped 8 bases from V and 3 bases from J, with 8 bases between. This CDR3 contains 13 residues. Germline-derived CDR1 and CDR2 are SGHTA and FQGNSA.

The J gene is TRBJ1-2, the V gene TRBV28, with a weak D call TRBD1 (6 bases). Germline CDR1 MDHEN, CDR2 SYDVKM. CDR3 length equals 13 residues. V was trimmed by 6 bases and J by 7 bases, leaving 15 bases between them. CDR3 nucleotides: TGTGCCAGCAGGCCAGGGGCTTCATCTGGCTACACCTTC. The encoded protein is CASRPGASSGYTF.

This chain joins TRBV4-2 and TRBJ1-1, with TRBD1 as a possible D gene (6 bases). Germline V CDR1 and CDR2: LGHNA, YNFKEQ. The V end lost 3 bases, the J end lost 4 bases, and 15 bases lay between the germline ends. CDR3 length: 15 amino acids. The DNA of the CDR3 is TGTGCCAGCAGCCAGCTACAGGGTAGGGCCACTGAAGCTTTCTTT. This codes for CASSQLQGRATEAFF.

This clone has just one count. The rearrangement joins TRBV14 to TRBJ1-1; 10 bases match TRBD1. The germline gives CDR1 SGHDN, CDR2 FVKESK. V was pared by 3 bases and J by 5 bases, with 3 bases of the junction left unmatched. The CDR3 is 14 residues long. The CDR3 bases are TGTGCCAGCAGCCAGTGGGACAGGGGAACTGAAGCTTTCTTT. This translates into CASSQWDRGTEAFF.

This chain uses TRBV5-1 with TRBJ2-1; 12 bases agree with TRBD2. The V segment lost 4 bases and the J segment 5 bases; nucleotides outside the gene matches: 1. The germline V gene has CDR1 SGHRS and CDR2 YFSETQ. The length of the CDR3 is 14 residues. The chain's CDR3 is CASSGLAGNNEQFF. The CDR3 bases are TGCGCCAGCAGCGGACTAGCGGGGAACAATGAGCAGTTCTTC.

The genes are TRBV11-2 and TRBJ1-3, with D possibly being TRBD1 (5 bases). CDR1 is SGHAT, CDR2 FQNNGV, per germline. V was shortened by 4 bases and J by 3 bases, with 19 bases between the two germline ends. This CDR3 is 17 amino acids long. CDR3 loop: CASSSQPPGIIGNTIYF. The CDR3 DNA is TGTGCCAGCAGCTCCCAACCCCCAGGGATAATTGGAAACACCATATATTTT. Full variable domain (missing parts from reference TRBV11-2 and TRBJ1-3): EAGVAQSPRYKIIEKRQSVAFWCNPISGHATLYWYQQILGQGPKLLIQFQNNGVVDDSQLPKDRFSAERLKGVDSTLKIQPAKLEDSAVYLCASSSQPPGIIGNTIYFGEGSWLTVV.